The 26 T cell receptor beta chains below all came from one sample that was sequenced in a study of neurological immune-mediated disorders. TCRdb independently ran MiXCR on the 5' RACE reads; one entry per CDR3 protein. The sample shows about 59,000 distinct CDR3 sequences, approximately 25% of them seen only once. Time point: technical triplicate 2. Sequenced input: PBMCs. The origin of the receptors is a man aged 60 to 69 with HTLV-1-associated myelopathy (HAM/TSP).

V is TRBV6-5 and J is TRBJ1-2, with D possibly TRBD1 on 6 matching bases. This CDR3 is 16 amino acids long. Germline-derived CDR1 and CDR2 are MNHEY and SVGAGI. Trimming took off 2 bases at V and 3 bases at J, with 16 bases between the two ends. The CDR3 DNA sequence: TGTGCCAGCAGTTACACTTGGAAACAGGGTGACTATGGCTACACCTTC. It yields the protein CASSYTWKQGDYGYTF.

The rearrangement joins TRBV7-9 to TRBJ2-7; D unclear. The germline V and J ends were trimmed by 3 bases and 3 bases, with 3 bases remaining between them. In germline, CDR1 is SEHNR, CDR2 FQNEAQ (reference sequence). There are 11 residues in the CDR3. CDR3 nucleotide sequence: TGTGCCAGCAGCTTTAACTACGAGCAGTACTTC. Amino acid sequence: CASSFNYEQYF.

The chain employs TRBV9 and TRBJ1-1; TRBD1 matches at 8 bases. V lost 2 bases, J lost 5 bases, and 14 bases stayed unmatched. Per the germline V gene, CDR1 is SGDLS and CDR2 is YYNGEE. The CDR3 consists of 17 residues. This CDR3 reads CASSVANRGARVTEAFF. The CDR3 bases are TGTGCCAGCAGCGTGGCTAACAGGGGGGCGCGAGTTACTGAAGCTTTCTTT.

This clonotype appeared many times. The CDR3 here is CASSSGLGQGYNEQFF. The CDR3 DNA reads TGTGCCAGCAGCAGTGGTCTGGGACAGGGATACAATGAGCAGTTCTTC. The rearrangement uses TRBV6-5 and TRBJ2-1; TRBD1 matches 9 bases. J was trimmed by 4 bases and V by 6 bases; bases with no gene match: 10. Per germline, CDR1 MNHEY and CDR2 SVGAGI. The CDR3 totals 16 residues.

This clonotype came up many times. The chain joins TRBV7-9 to TRBJ2-6; D not certain. Per the germline V gene, CDR1 is SEHNR and CDR2 is FQNEAQ (reference sequence). The CDR3 is 15 amino acids. The V gene lost 5 bases and the J gene lost 0 bases, with 8 bases spanning the gap. Written as DNA, the CDR3 is TGTGCCAGCAGCACGTCCAACTCTGGGGCCAACGTCCTGACTTTC. Protein: CASSTSNSGANVLTF.

This clonotype has ten or more counts. CDR3 bases: TGTGCCAGCATGGGAGGGGCCTACAATGAGCAGTTCTTC. Residues: CASMGGAYNEQFF. This rearrangement joins TRBV6-5 to TRBJ2-1; 7 bases map to TRBD2. V lost 7 bases, J lost 2 bases, and 2 bases stayed unmatched. The CDR3 is 13 residues long. Germline lookup yields CDR1 MNHEY and CDR2 SVGAGI.

This clonotype has ten or more counts. The chain is built from TRBV27 and TRBJ2-1; 7 bases agree with TRBD2. CDR3 size: 14 residues. J was trimmed by 4 bases and V by 4 bases; bases with no gene match: 4. The germline V gene has CDR1 MNHEY and CDR2 SMNVEV (reference sequence). This chain's CDR3 is CASSSASGYNEQFF. CDR3 bases: TGTGCCAGCAGTTCGGCTAGCGGATACAATGAGCAGTTCTTC.

This clonotype was seen repeatedly, ten times or more. V and J are TRBV4-2 and TRBJ2-1; possible D gene TRBD2, 6 bases. Germline V CDR1 and CDR2: LGHNA, YNFKEQ. Trimming removed 0 bases from V and 7 bases from J, with 13 bases in between. The CDR3 has 15 residues. Here the CDR3 reads CASSQDFRELNEQFF. CDR3 nucleotide sequence: TGTGCCAGCAGCCAAGACTTCCGGGAGTTAAATGAGCAGTTCTTC.

This clonotype was seen repeatedly, ten times or more. The chain is built from TRBV2 and TRBJ1-4; D uncertain. The CDR3 consists of 15 residues. In germline, CDR1 is SNHLY, CDR2 FYNNEI. V lost 1 base to trimming and J lost 5 bases, with 11 bases between them. Here the CDR3 reads CASSEGSGLNEKLFF. The CDR3 DNA sequence: TGTGCCAGCAGTGAAGGTTCGGGATTAAATGAAAAACTGTTTTTT. Complete variable domain (other parts from reference TRBV2 and TRBJ1-4): EPEVTQTPSHQVTQMGQEVILRCVPISNHLYFYWYRQILGQKVEFLVSFYNNEISEKSEIFDDQFSVERPDGSNFTLKIRSTKLEDSAMYFCASSEGSGLNEKLFFGSGTQLSVL.

This clonotype was seen repeatedly, ten times or more. J is TRBJ2-1 and V is TRBV6-5; 8 bases are a match to TRBD1. CDR1 and CDR2 from the germline V gene are MNHEY and SVGAGI. Losses at the gene ends were 5 bases for V and 2 bases for J; bases not matched to a gene: 14. The CDR3 length is 18 residues. The CDR3 spells CASSLGTGHTRAYNEQFF. In nucleotides, the CDR3 is TGTGCCAGCAGTCTCGGGACAGGCCACACGAGGGCCTACAATGAGCAGTTCTTC.

Points on this clonotype: At one end, the junction sequence differs from germline, possibly due to a read error. The J gene is TRBJ1-4, the V gene TRBV5-1; perhaps TRBD1 as D (6 bases). This CDR3 region has 15 residues. The V gene's germline CDR1 is SGHRS and CDR2 YFSETQ. The CDR3 spells CANSPGTCGREKLLF. DNA for the CDR3: TGCGCCAACAGCCCAGGGACATGTGGTCGTGAAAAACTGTTATTT.

This clonotype was observed many times. The V and J genes are TRBV20-1 and TRBJ1-2; D is perhaps TRBD1 (6 bases). The germline V and J ends were trimmed by 5 bases and 3 bases, with 13 bases remaining between them. This CDR3 region has 13 residues. Germline V CDR1 and CDR2: DFQATT, SNEGSKA (reference sequence). The CDR3 sequence is CSAPRTDDYGYTF. CDR3 nucleotide sequence: TGCAGTGCTCCCCGGACAGACGACTATGGCTACACCTTC.

This clonotype was found many times. This sequence joins TRBV10-3 and TRBJ2-7; 8 bases agree with TRBD1. Germline CDR1 ENHRY, CDR2 SYGVKD. This CDR3 is 16 amino acids long. Trimming removed 2 bases from V and 0 bases from J; junction bases left unmatched: 6. The CDR3 nucleotides are TGTGCCATCAGTGAGGACGGGGACAGGAGCTCCTACGAGCAGTACTTC. Translation gives CAISEDGDRSSYEQYF.

As to this clonotype: A clone one base away is much larger, so this may be a read error. CDR3 sequence reads: CASSCSPSNEQFF. CDR3 nucleotide sequence: TGTGCCAGCAGCTGTTCGCCCTCGAATGAGCAGTTCTTC. This chain links TRBV7-8 with TRBJ2-1; no firm D call. Trimming stripped 4 bases from V and 7 bases from J, with 11 bases between. The germline gives CDR1 SGHVS, CDR2 FQNEAQ. CDR3 size: 13 residues. Variable domain in full (rest from reference TRBV7-8 and TRBJ2-1): GAGVSQSPRYKVAKRGQDVALRCDPISGHVSLFWYQQALGQGPEFLTYFQNEAQLDKSGLPSDRFFAERPEGSVSTLKIQRTQQEDSAVYLCASSCSPSNEQFFGPGTRLTVL.

Notes on this clonotype: The junction and the germline gene differ at one end; a read error may be behind it. The CDR3 loop is CSSSELDRGLYEQYF. The CDR3 DNA follows: TGTTCCAGCAGTGAACTTGACAGGGGGCTCTACGAGCAGTACTTC. This rearrangement joins TRBV6-1 to TRBJ2-7; TRBD1 aligns across 10 bases. The germline CDR1 and CDR2 sequences are MNHNS and SASEGT. This CDR3 has 15 amino acids.

This clonotype was detected ten times or more. The chain couples TRBV5-1 to TRBJ2-7; D unresolved. CDR3 length: 15 amino acids. Trimming cost V 1 base and J 0 bases, with 11 bases left between them. Looked up from germline, CDR1 is SGHRS and CDR2 is YFSETQ. For the CDR3, the DNA is TGCGCCAGCAGCTTGTCAGACAACGACTCCTACGAGCAGTACTTC. This translates into CASSLSDNDSYEQYF.

This rearrangement joins TRBV11-1 to TRBJ2-3, with unresolved D. Trimming removed 5 bases from V and 5 bases from J, with 11 bases in between. This CDR3 has 13 residues. The germline CDR1 and CDR2 sequences are SGHAT and FQDESV (reference sequence). The CDR3 DNA reads TGTGCCAGCAGCCCAGCCTTCATAGATACGCAGTATTTT. It specifies CASSPAFIDTQYF.

This clonotype occurred once. The rearrangement joins TRBV28 to TRBJ2-7, with D hard to call. Germline V gene lookup returns CDR1 MDHEN and CDR2 SYDVKM. V was cut by 8 bases and J by 6 bases, with 17 bases left in between. This CDR3 comprises 13 residues. CDR3 sequence: CASPPLESGEQYF. The CDR3, as DNA: TGTGCCAGCCCCCCCCTGGAGTCGGGCGAGCAGTACTTC. Based on the CDR3 plus reference TRBV28 and TRBJ2-7, the full variable domain is DVKVTQSSRYLVKRTGEKVFLECVQDMDHENMFWYRQDPGLGLRLIYFSYDVKMKEKGDIPEGYSVSREKKERFSLILESASTNQTSMYLCASPPLESGEQYFGPGTRLTVT.

This clonotype was counted many times. CDR3 DNA sequence: TGTGCCAGCAGCCCGCGACTAGCGGGAGGCCTCCAAGAGACCCAGTACTTC. Its translation: CASSPRLAGGLQETQYF. The chain has TRBV5-5 and TRBJ2-5, with 13 bases matching TRBD2. From germline, CDR1 is SGHKS and CDR2 YYEKEE (reference sequence). The junction had 7 bases not matched to a gene; V was cut back by 4 bases and J by 1 base. CDR3 length equals 17 residues.

Comments on this clonotype: A read error is possible here, since a much larger clone lies one base away. The chain employs TRBV7-8 and TRBJ2-4; D is perhaps TRBD2 (5 bases). CDR3 length: 16 residues. Germline V lookup: CDR1 SGHVS, CDR2 FQNEAQ. The CDR3 bases are TGTGTCAGCAGCCAAAAAACGCGAGGGGCCAAAAACATTCAGTACTTC. Protein product: CVSSQKTRGAKNIQYF.

The chain carries TRBV27 and TRBJ2-2; TRBD2 aligns across 16 bases. The V and J ends lost 7 bases and 7 bases, in that order; junction bases with no gene match: 12. CDR1 is MNHEY, CDR2 SMNVEV, per germline (reference sequence). This CDR3 comprises 18 residues. CDR3 region: CASTWGLAGGTIIGELFF. DNA for the CDR3: TGTGCCAGCACTTGGGGACTAGCGGGAGGGACGATTATCGGGGAGCTGTTTTTT.

This clonotype was recorded many times. The chain has TRBV7-2 and TRBJ2-6; D gene uncertain. Per germline, CDR1 SGHTA and CDR2 FQGNSA. Trimming took 4 bases from V and 1 from J, leaving 8 bases between them. There are 15 residues in the CDR3. CDR3 sequence: CASSSFASGANVLTF. CDR3 in DNA: TGTGCCAGCAGCTCCTTCGCATCTGGGGCCAACGTCCTGACTTTC.

In the case of this clonotype: Given a much more abundant clone one base away, this may be a read error. The chain carries TRBV9 and TRBJ2-7; D unresolved. Germline V gives CDR1 SGDLS, CDR2 YYNGEE. V lost 3 bases and J lost 0, with 10 bases in between. This CDR3 has 14 amino acids. The DNA of the CDR3 is TGTGCCAGCAGCGCCCGGGCGCCCTCCTACGAGCAGTACTTC. The encoded protein is CASSARAPSYEQYF.

This clonotype has at least ten counts. The rearrangement joins TRBV6-5 to TRBJ1-5; no firm D call. Germline CDR1 reads MNHEY; CDR2 reads SVGAGI. Trimming cost V 8 bases and J 0 bases, with 11 bases left between them. The CDR3 totals 14 residues. In DNA, the CDR3 is TGTGCCAGCGCCGGGAGATATAGCAATCAGCCCCAGCATTTT. Translated, it gives CASAGRYSNQPQHF.

There are many counts of this clonotype. The chain carries TRBV7-3 and TRBJ2-3; the match to TRBD2 covers 10 bases. This CDR3 has 15 residues. The germline V gene has CDR1 SGHTA and CDR2 FQGTGA. The J segment lost 2 bases and the V segment lost 3 bases, leaving 2 bases of the junction unmatched. The CDR3 is CASSFSGRPTDTQYF. The DNA of the CDR3 is TGTGCCAGCAGCTTTAGCGGGAGGCCCACAGATACGCAGTATTTT.

This clonotype occurred many times. The V gene is TRBV5-1, the J gene TRBJ2-1; D remains unclear. Germline V lookup: CDR1 SGHRS, CDR2 YFSETQ. The CDR3 sequence is 14 residues long. The germline V and J ends were trimmed by 2 bases and 8 bases, with 14 bases remaining between them. The CDR3 region has the DNA TGCGCCAGCAGCTTTTCTCAGCCCGGCGATGAGCAGTTCTTC. Translation gives CASSFSQPGDEQFF. The whole variable domain, filled in from reference TRBV5-1 and TRBJ2-1, reads KAGVTQTPRYLIKTRGQQVTLSCSPISGHRSVSWYQQTPGQGLQFLFEYFSETQRNKGNFPGRFSGRQFSNSRSEMNVSTLELGDSALYLCASSFSQPGDEQFFGPGTRLTVL.